This T cell receptor (beta chain) emerged from a study of shared clonotypes between healthy human individuals. Positive CCR7 selection of CD45RO-negative cells yielded the naive CD8 cells, and terminally differentiated effector memory CD45RA+ cells were excluded. Authors' data handling: With immunoSEQ giving junction-only sequences and no quality scores, filtering differed. TCRdb's copy holds only in-frame clones and misses some; the assay was immunoSEQ multiplex PCR. From that table come the V and J calls and clone size; the DNA was used to work out D and trimming. The table records roughly 570,000 clones, 95% to 98% of them present only once. Whole-study results and caveats: It was only blood that was sampled, and tissue repertoires likely differ.

About this clone itself: Its target is unknown.

Between the trimmed V and J ends, which lost 4 bases and 8 bases, there was a span of 13 bases. The CDR3 is 13 residues long. Germline V gene data show CDR1 as SGHDT and CDR2 as YYEEEE. Sequencing input: naive CD8+ T cells sorted from blood. The V gene is TRBV5-6, the J gene TRBJ2-1; D is ambiguous. The TCR comes from a man aged 25 to 40 in good health. CDR3 sequence: CASSLHTGDEQFF. Written as DNA, the CDR3 is TGTGCCAGCAGCCTTCACACTGGGGATGAGCAGTTCTTC.